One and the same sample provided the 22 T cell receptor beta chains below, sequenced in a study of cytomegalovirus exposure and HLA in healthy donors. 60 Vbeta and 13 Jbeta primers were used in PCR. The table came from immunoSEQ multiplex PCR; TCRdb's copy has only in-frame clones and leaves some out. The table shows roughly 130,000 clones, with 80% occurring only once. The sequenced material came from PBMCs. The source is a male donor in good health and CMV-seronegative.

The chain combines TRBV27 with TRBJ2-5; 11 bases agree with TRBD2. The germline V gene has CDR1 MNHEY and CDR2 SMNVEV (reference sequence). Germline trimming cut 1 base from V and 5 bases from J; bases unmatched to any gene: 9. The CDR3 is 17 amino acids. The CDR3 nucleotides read TGTGCCAGCAGTTTATTTAGCGGGGGGGCCGGGGGGGAGACCCAGTACTTC. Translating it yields CASSLFSGGAGGETQYF.

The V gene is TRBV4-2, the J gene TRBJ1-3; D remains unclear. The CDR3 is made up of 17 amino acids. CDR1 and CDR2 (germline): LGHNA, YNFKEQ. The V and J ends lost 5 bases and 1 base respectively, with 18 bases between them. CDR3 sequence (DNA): TGTGCCAGCAGCAAAGCGGGGTTCCCCGATTCTGGAAACACCATATATTTT. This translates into CASSKAGFPDSGNTIYF.

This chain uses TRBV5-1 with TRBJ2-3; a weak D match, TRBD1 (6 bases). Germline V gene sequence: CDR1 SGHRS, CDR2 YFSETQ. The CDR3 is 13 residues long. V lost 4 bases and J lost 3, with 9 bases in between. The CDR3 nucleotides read TGCGCCAGCAGCCAGCAGGGGACAGATACGCAGTATTTT. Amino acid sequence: CASSQQGTDTQYF.

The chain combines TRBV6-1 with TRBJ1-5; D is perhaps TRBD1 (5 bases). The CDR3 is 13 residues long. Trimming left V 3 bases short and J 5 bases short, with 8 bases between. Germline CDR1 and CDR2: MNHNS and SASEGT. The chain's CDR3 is CASSDEGDQPQHF. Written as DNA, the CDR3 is TGTGCCAGCAGTGATGAAGGGGATCAGCCCCAGCATTTT.

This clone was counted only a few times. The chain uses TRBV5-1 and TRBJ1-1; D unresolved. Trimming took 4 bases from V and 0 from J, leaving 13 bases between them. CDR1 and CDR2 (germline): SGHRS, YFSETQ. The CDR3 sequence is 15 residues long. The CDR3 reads CASSKTRSLNTEAFF. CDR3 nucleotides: TGCGCCAGCAGCAAAACCAGGTCTCTGAACACTGAAGCTTTCTTT.

CDR3 region: CASSSIPGQGSFEQYF. The CDR3 nucleotides are TGCGCCAGCAGCTCAATTCCGGGACAGGGATCTTTCGAGCAGTACTTC. V and J are TRBV5-1 and TRBJ2-7; 9 bases match TRBD1. This CDR3 region has 16 residues. V gave up 3 bases and J gave up 6 bases; unmatched junction bases: 13. Germline CDR1 reads SGHRS; CDR2 reads YFSETQ. Full variable domain (rest looked up from reference TRBV5-1 and TRBJ2-7): KAGVTQTPRYLIKTRGQQVTLSCSPISGHRSVSWYQQTPGQGLQFLFEYFSETQRNKGNFPGRFSGRQFSNSRSEMNVSTLELGDSALYLCASSSIPGQGSFEQYFGPGTRLTVT.

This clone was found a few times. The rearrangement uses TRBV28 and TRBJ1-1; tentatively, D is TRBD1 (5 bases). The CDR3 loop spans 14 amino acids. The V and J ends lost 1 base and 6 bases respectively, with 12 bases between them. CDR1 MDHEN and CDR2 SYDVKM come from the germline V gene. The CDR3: CASSLLPDIPEAFF. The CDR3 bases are TGTGCCAGCAGTTTATTACCGGACATCCCTGAAGCTTTCTTT. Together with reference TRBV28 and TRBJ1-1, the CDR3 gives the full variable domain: DVKVTQSSRYLVKRTGEKVFLECVQDMDHENMFWYRQDPGLGLRLIYFSYDVKMKEKGDIPEGYSVSREKKERFSLILESASTNQTSMYLCASSLLPDIPEAFFGQGTRLTVV.

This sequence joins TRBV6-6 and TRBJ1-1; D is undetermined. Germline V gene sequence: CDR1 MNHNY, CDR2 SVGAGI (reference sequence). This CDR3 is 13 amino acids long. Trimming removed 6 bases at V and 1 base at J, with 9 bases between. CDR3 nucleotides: TGTGCCAGCAGAGCTACTTGGAACACTGAAGCTTTCTTT. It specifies CASRATWNTEAFF.

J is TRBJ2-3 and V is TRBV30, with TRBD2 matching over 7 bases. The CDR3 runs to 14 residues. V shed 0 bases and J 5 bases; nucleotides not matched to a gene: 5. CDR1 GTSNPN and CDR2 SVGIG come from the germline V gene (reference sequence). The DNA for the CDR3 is TGTGCCTGGAGTGTAGGCGGGAGAGGAGATACGCAGTATTTT. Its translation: CAWSVGGRGDTQYF.

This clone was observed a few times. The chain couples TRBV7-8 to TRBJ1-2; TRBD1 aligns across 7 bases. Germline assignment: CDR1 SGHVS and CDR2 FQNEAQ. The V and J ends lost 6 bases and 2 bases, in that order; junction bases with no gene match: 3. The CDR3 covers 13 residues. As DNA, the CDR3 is TGTGCCAGCAGGCCACAGGGGAACTATGGCTACACCTTC. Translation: CASRPQGNYGYTF. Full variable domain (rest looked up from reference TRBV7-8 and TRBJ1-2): GAGVSQSPRYKVAKRGQDVALRCDPISGHVSLFWYQQALGQGPEFLTYFQNEAQLDKSGLPSDRFFAERPEGSVSTLKIQRTQQEDSAVYLCASRPQGNYGYTFGSGTRLTVV.

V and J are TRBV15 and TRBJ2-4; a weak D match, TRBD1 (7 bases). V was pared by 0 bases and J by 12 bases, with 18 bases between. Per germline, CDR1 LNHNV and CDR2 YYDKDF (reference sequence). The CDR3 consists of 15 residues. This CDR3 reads CATSRDSTGGDSQYF. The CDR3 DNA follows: TGTGCCACCAGCAGAGATTCTACCGGAGGGGACAGTCAGTACTTC.

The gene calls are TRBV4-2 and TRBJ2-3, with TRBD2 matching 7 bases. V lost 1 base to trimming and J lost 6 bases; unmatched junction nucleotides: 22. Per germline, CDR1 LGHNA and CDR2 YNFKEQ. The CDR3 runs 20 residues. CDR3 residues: CASSQVDHSKRGYWSDTQYF. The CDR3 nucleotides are TGTGCCAGCAGCCAAGTGGACCATTCGAAGCGGGGCTATTGGTCCGATACGCAGTATTTT.

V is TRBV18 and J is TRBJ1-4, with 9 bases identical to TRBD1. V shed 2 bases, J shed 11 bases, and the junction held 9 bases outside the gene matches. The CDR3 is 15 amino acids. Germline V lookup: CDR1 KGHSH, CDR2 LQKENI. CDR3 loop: CASSPAGTGTGKLFF. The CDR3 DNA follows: TGTGCCAGCTCACCAGCCGGGACAGGGACCGGGAAACTGTTTTTT.

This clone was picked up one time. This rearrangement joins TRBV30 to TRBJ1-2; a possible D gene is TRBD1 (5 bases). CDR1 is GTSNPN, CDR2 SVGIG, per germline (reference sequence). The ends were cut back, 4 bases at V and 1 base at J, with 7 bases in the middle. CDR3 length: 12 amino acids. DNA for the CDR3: TGTGCCTGGACGGACAATAACTATGGCTACACCTTC. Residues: CAWTDNNYGYTF.

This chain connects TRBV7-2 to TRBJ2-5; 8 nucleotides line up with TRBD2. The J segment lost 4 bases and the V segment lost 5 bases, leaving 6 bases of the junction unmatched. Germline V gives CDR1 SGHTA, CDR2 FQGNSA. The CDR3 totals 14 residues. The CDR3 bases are TGTGCCAGCAGCCAGGGGACTAGGTTAGAGACCCAGTACTTC. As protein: CASSQGTRLETQYF.

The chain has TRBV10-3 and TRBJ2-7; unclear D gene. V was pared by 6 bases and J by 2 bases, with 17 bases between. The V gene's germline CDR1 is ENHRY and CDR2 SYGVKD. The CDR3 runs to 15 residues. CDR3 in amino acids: CAIRPSVLGAYEQYF. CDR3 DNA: TGTGCCATCAGGCCATCTGTTCTAGGCGCCTACGAGCAGTACTTC.

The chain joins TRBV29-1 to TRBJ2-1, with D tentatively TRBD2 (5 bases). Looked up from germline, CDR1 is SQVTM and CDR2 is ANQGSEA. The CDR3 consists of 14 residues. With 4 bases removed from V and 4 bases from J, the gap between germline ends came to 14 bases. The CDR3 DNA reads TGCAGCGTTGCTGGCGGACGCGGGTACAATGAGCAGTTCTTC. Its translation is CSVAGGRGYNEQFF.

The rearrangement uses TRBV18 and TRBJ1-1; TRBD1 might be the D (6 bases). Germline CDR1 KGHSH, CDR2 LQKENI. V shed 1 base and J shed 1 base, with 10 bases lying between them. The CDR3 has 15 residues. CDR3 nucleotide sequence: TGTGCCAGCTCACCACGGGGACAAGGGAACACTGAAGCTTTCTTT. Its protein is CASSPRGQGNTEAFF.

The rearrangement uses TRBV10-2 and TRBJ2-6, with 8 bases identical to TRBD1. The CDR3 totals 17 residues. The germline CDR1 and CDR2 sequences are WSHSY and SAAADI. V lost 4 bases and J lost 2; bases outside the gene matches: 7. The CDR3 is CASSASYRGAGANVLTF. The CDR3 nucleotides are TGCGCCAGCAGTGCCAGTTACAGGGGGGCTGGGGCCAACGTCCTGACTTTC.

The CDR3 loop is CASSTLAGGDLGEQFF. In DNA, the CDR3 is TGTGCCAGCAGCACCCTAGCGGGGGGGGACCTAGGTGAGCAGTTCTTC. This rearrangement joins TRBV11-3 to TRBJ2-1, with 12 bases matching TRBD2. The germline CDR1 and CDR2 sequences are SGHNT and YENEEA. Germline trimming cut 5 bases from V and 9 bases from J; bases unmatched to any gene: 11. The CDR3 spans 16 residues. The variable domain in full, completed from reference TRBV11-3 and TRBJ2-1, reads EAGVVQSPRYKIIEKKQPVAFWCNPISGHNTLYWYLQNLGQGPELLIRYENEEAVDDSQLPKDRFSAERLKGVDSTLKIQPAELGDSAVYLCASSTLAGGDLGEQFFGPGTRLTVL.

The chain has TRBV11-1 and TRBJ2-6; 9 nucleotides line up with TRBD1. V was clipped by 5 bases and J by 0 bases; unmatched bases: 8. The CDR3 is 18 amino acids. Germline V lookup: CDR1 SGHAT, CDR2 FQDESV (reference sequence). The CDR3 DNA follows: TGTGCCAGCAGCCCAGCCGGGACAGGGAGCTCTGGGGCCAACGTCCTGACTTTC. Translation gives CASSPAGTGSSGANVLTF.

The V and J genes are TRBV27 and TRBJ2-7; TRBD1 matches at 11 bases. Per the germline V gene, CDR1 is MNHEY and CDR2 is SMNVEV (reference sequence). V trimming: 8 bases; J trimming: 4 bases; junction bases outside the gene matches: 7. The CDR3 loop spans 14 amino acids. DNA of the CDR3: TGTGCCAGCGCAAGGACAGGGGGCATATACGAGCAGTACTTC. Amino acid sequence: CASARTGGIYEQYF.